This entry lists 26 T cell receptor beta chains sequenced from one sample in a study of blood T cell repertoires in COVID-19. Profiling relied on immunoSEQ multiplex PCR, and the TCRdb table lists in-frame clones only, not all of them. The table records about 210,000 clones, approximately 85% of them present only once. Sequencing was performed on peripheral blood. The receptors were gathered from a woman between 65 and 79 years old with COVID-19, enrolled during active disease.

The chain uses TRBV12-5 and TRBJ2-1, with 9 bases aligning to TRBD1. Trimming at V came to 0 bases and at J to 7 bases, leaving 28 bases not matched to a gene. Germline V gene lookup returns CDR1 LGHNT and CDR2 FRNRAP. This CDR3 has 23 residues. The CDR3 region is CASGLVLISVVNDRGLIGNEQFF. CDR3 DNA sequence: TGTGCTAGTGGTTTGGTACTTATCTCAGTCGTGAATGACAGGGGGTTAATTGGAAATGAGCAGTTCTTC.

The chain is built from TRBV27 and TRBJ1-1, with no clear D. Per the germline V gene, CDR1 is MNHEY and CDR2 is SMNVEV (reference sequence). The germline V and J ends were trimmed by 2 bases and 1 base, with 5 bases remaining between them. This CDR3 has 13 residues. CDR3 sequence: CASSLAGNTEAFF. CDR3 in DNA: TGTGCCAGCAGTTTAGCAGGGAACACTGAAGCTTTCTTT.

The V and J genes are TRBV12-5 and TRBJ2-1; 8 bases align to TRBD1. V was clipped by 6 bases and J by 6 bases; unmatched bases: 13. In germline, CDR1 is LGHNT, CDR2 FRNRAP. This CDR3 spans 16 amino acids. CDR3 region: CASGKRQGFVGNEQFF. Written as DNA, the CDR3 is TGTGCTAGTGGCAAAAGACAGGGGTTCGTCGGCAATGAGCAGTTCTTC.

V usage is TRBV6-2 or TRBV6-3 and J usage is TRBJ1-6; tentative D call: TRBD1 (5 bases). Trimming removed 0 bases from V and 1 base from J, with 16 bases in between. The V gene's germline CDR1 is MNHEY and CDR2 SVGEGT. This CDR3 spans 19 amino acids. The CDR3 DNA reads as TGTGCCAGCAGTTACTCTGGAGGGGAATTTTTTTCCTATAATTCACCCCTCCACTTT. Protein sequence: CASSYSGGEFFSYNSPLHF.

The rearrangement joins TRBV9 to TRBJ1-1; unclear D gene. This CDR3 spans 14 amino acids. The germline V gene encodes CDR1 SGDLS and CDR2 YYNGEE. Trimming removed 0 bases from V and 2 bases from J, with 8 bases in between. CDR3 residues: CASSVGEINTEAFF. CDR3 sequence (DNA): TGTGCCAGCAGCGTAGGGGAGATAAACACTGAAGCTTTCTTT.

This clone was found once. The V call is TRBV7-3, the J call TRBJ1-6, with TRBD1 identical over 8 bases. The CDR3 runs to 15 residues. Germline lookup yields CDR1 SGHTA and CDR2 FQGTGA. The trim removed 5 bases at V and 4 bases at J, leaving 4 bases unmatched. In DNA, the CDR3 is TGTGCCAGCAGCGCGGGACAGGATTATAATTCACCCCTCCACTTT. It specifies CASSAGQDYNSPLHF. The whole variable domain, remainder taken from reference TRBV7-3 and TRBJ1-6, is GAGVSQTPSNKVTEKGKYVELRCDPISGHTALYWYRQSLGQGPEFLIYFQGTGAADDSGLPNDRFFAVRPEGSVSTLKIQRTERGDSAVYLCASSAGQDYNSPLHFGNGTRLTVT.

V and J are TRBV5-4 and TRBJ2-3, with 8 bases fitting TRBD2. The length of the CDR3 is 16 residues. J was trimmed by 6 bases and V by 0 bases; bases with no gene match: 9. Looked up from germline, CDR1 is SGHNT and CDR2 is YYREEE (reference sequence). CDR3 sequence (DNA): TGTGCCAGCAGCTTGGCAGTGGCGGGGGGAGGGGATACGCAGTATTTT. It specifies CASSLAVAGGGDTQYF.

This clone has more than one count but fewer than ten. The V and J genes are TRBV14 and TRBJ2-7; 9 bases match TRBD1. Trimming took 4 bases from V and 3 from J; bases not matched to a gene: 7. The V gene's germline CDR1 is SGHDN and CDR2 FVKESK. The CDR3 is 15 residues long. Here the CDR3 reads CASSLMGTGFYEQYF. The CDR3, as DNA: TGTGCCAGCAGCCTGATGGGGACAGGGTTCTACGAGCAGTACTTC.

V usage is TRBV24-1 and J usage is TRBJ1-2, with D unresolved. This CDR3 region has 16 residues. CDR1 and CDR2 from the germline V gene are KGHDR and SFDVKD. Trimming stripped 3 bases from V and 5 bases from J, with 18 bases between. CDR3 bases: TGTGCCACCAGTGATCCCTCCCGTGGAGGAGGATATGGCTACACCTTC. Translating gives CATSDPSRGGGYGYTF.

As regards this clone: Germline and junction disagree at one end, which may indicate a read error. This chain links TRBV7-2 with TRBJ1-4, with D maybe TRBD1 (6 bases). The germline V gene encodes CDR1 SGHTA and CDR2 FQGNSA. The CDR3 is made up of 16 amino acids. The CDR3 sequence: CASSLARPGHGEKLFF. CDR3 sequence (DNA): TGTGCCAGCAGCCTAGCTAGACCGGGACACGGTGAAAAACTGTTTTTT.

This clone showed up just a few times. The chain joins TRBV5-1 to TRBJ1-1; the D gene is possibly TRBD1 (5 bases). Per germline, CDR1 SGHRS and CDR2 YFSETQ. V was clipped by 0 bases and J by 8 bases, with 11 bases between them. There are 13 residues in the CDR3. The CDR3 here is CASSLVPGVEAFF. The CDR3 DNA reads as TGCGCCAGCAGCTTGGTTCCGGGGGTCGAAGCTTTCTTT.

The V gene is TRBV10-2, the J gene TRBJ1-2; 7 bases map to TRBD1. Per the germline V gene, CDR1 is WSHSY and CDR2 is SAAADI. Trimming took 5 bases from V and 8 from J; bases not matched to a gene: 11. The length of the CDR3 is 14 residues. The CDR3 DNA sequence: TGCGCCAGCAGTCGCCCCAACACAGGGGAAGGCTACACCTTC. Translation: CASSRPNTGEGYTF.

With respect to this clone: In the same sample, other DNA sequences code for this CDR3. The chain carries TRBV18 and TRBJ1-5; possible D gene TRBD1, 6 bases. This CDR3 spans 13 amino acids. Germline assignment: CDR1 KGHSH and CDR2 LQKENI. Trimming cost V 2 bases and J 5 bases, with 7 bases left between them. This CDR3 is CASSPEGDQPQHF. Written as DNA, the CDR3 is TGTGCCAGCTCACCAGAGGGGGATCAGCCCCAGCATTTT.

The V call is TRBV2, the J call TRBJ2-7; D is unresolved. The V and J ends lost 5 bases and 9 bases respectively, with 11 bases between them. The CDR3 totals 11 residues. Per germline, CDR1 SNHLY and CDR2 FYNNEI. This CDR3 is CASSPSVGQYF. Written as DNA, the CDR3 is TGTGCCAGCAGTCCATCTGTCGGGCAGTACTTC.

This rearrangement joins TRBV19 to TRBJ2-5, with D perhaps matching TRBD2 (6 bases). The CDR3 consists of 13 residues. Germline V gene data show CDR1 as LNHDA and CDR2 as SQIVND (reference sequence). The V and J ends lost 5 bases and 4 bases respectively, with 11 bases between them. CDR3 residues: CASSESGGETQYF. The CDR3 DNA reads TGTGCCAGTAGTGAATCCGGGGGAGAGACCCAGTACTTC.

The J gene is TRBJ1-4, the V gene TRBV30; maybe TRBD1 (5 bases). The CDR3 runs 12 residues. Looked up from germline, CDR1 is GTSNPN and CDR2 is SVGIG (reference sequence). The V end was cut by 4 bases, the J end by 4 bases, with 7 bases between. The CDR3 loop is CAWTGLNEKLFF. For the CDR3, the DNA is TGTGCCTGGACAGGGCTTAATGAAAAACTGTTTTTT.

The chain recombines TRBV7-2 with TRBJ1-1; the D is unclear. V was shortened by 3 bases and J by 1 base, with 9 bases between the two germline ends. Germline assignment: CDR1 SGHTA and CDR2 FQGNSA. The CDR3 contains 14 residues. Written as DNA, the CDR3 is TGTGCCAGCAGCTTCGACATATCGAACACTGAAGCTTTCTTT. Amino acids: CASSFDISNTEAFF.

The CDR3 spells CASSESSGRGNEQFF. The CDR3 nucleotides are TGTGCCAGCAGTGAGTCCAGCGGGAGAGGAAATGAGCAGTTCTTC. The chain uses TRBV2 and TRBJ2-1; the match to TRBD2 covers 8 bases. The CDR3 extends over 15 amino acids. Germline CDR1 and CDR2: SNHLY and FYNNEI. The V gene end was trimmed by 3 bases and the J gene end by 7 bases; junction bases not matched to a gene: 8.

The rearrangement joins TRBV6-5 to TRBJ1-5; the D gene is possibly TRBD1 (6 bases). The CDR3 contains 14 residues. Germline lookup yields CDR1 MNHEY and CDR2 SVGAGI. V lost 6 bases, J lost 3 bases, and 12 bases lay in between. The chain's CDR3 is CASSQDRSNQPQHF. The CDR3 DNA sequence: TGTGCCAGCAGCCAAGACAGGTCCAATCAGCCCCAGCATTTT.

This clone came up a few times. The rearrangement links TRBV19 to TRBJ2-2; 9 nucleotides agree with TRBD2. The CDR3 sequence is 19 residues long. Losses at the gene ends were 7 bases for V and 3 bases for J; bases not matched to a gene: 18. The germline V gene encodes CDR1 LNHDA and CDR2 SQIVND (reference sequence). The CDR3 loop is CASMNGLAGTLPDTGELFF. Here the CDR3 DNA reads TGTGCCAGTATGAATGGTCTAGCGGGGACCCTTCCGGACACCGGGGAGCTGTTTTTT.

The rearrangement joins TRBV6-5 to TRBJ1-2, with D unclear. This CDR3 has 12 residues. With 5 bases removed from V and 7 bases from J, the gap between germline ends came to 11 bases. Germline CDR1 MNHEY, CDR2 SVGAGI. The CDR3, as DNA: TGTGCCAGCAGTATATCGAGGGCTGGCTACACCTTC. Translation gives CASSISRAGYTF.

This rearrangement joins TRBV19 to TRBJ1-2; possible D gene TRBD1, 5 bases. The CDR3 has 14 amino acids. The V end lost 5 bases, the J end lost 3 bases, and 13 bases lay between the germline ends. Germline values: CDR1 LNHDA, CDR2 SQIVND (reference sequence). CDR3 in DNA: TGTGCCAGTAGTTTTTCAAGGGGTGACTATGGCTACACCTTC. It is translated as CASSFSRGDYGYTF.

This clone was counted a few times. V usage is TRBV21-1 and J usage is TRBJ2-7; the table names TRBD1, a call not compared with the DNA. TRBV21-1 is given as a pseudogene. The CDR3 covers 13 residues. The CDR3 nucleotides read TGTGCCACCGCCTGGCAGGGGTCCTACGAGCAGTACTTC. Translated, it gives CATAWQGSYEQYF.

The chain employs TRBV7-2 and TRBJ2-7; tentative D call: TRBD1 (5 bases). The CDR3 totals 15 residues. V dropped 3 bases and J dropped 1 base, with 13 bases sitting between them. Germline CDR1 SGHTA, CDR2 FQGNSA. CDR3 sequence: CASSFPGSRSYEQYF. CDR3 bases: TGTGCCAGCAGCTTCCCAGGGTCAAGATCCTACGAGCAGTACTTC.

V and J are TRBV12-3 or TRBV12-4 and TRBJ1-1; D gene ambiguous. The V end was cut by 10 bases, the J end by 6 bases, with 18 bases between. The CDR3 extends over 13 amino acids. The CDR3 DNA reads as TGTGCCATTCACGCGGGCCCCAGGTCTGAAGCTTTCTTT. This gives the protein CAIHAGPRSEAFF.

The chain couples TRBV18 to TRBJ2-7; weak D call: TRBD1 (6 bases). The CDR3 has 13 residues. Trimming removed 5 bases at V and 5 bases at J, with 13 bases between. Germline V gene sequence: CDR1 KGHSH, CDR2 LQKENI. The CDR3 reads CASSNFYRDEQYF. The CDR3 DNA follows: TGTGCCAGCTCAAATTTTTACAGGGACGAGCAGTACTTC.